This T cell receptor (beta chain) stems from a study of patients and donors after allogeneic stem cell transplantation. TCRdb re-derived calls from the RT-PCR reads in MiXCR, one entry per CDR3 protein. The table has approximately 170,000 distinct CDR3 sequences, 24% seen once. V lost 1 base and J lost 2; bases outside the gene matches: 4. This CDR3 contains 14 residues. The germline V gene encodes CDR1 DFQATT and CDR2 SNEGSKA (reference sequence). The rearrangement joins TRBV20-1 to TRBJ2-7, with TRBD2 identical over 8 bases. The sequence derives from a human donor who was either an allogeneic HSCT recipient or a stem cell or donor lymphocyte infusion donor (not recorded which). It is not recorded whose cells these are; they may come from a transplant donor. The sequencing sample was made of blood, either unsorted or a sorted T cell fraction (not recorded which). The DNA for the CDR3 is TGCAGTGCTAGAGCGACGGGACTAGCCTACGAGCAGTACTTC. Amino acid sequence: CSARATGLAYEQYF.